This T cell receptor (beta chain) was documented in a study of OX40 agonist ivuxolimab in advanced cancers. Libraries were prepared by immunoSEQ multiplex PCR; TCRdb keeps only in-frame clonotypes and omits some of them. The sample has 60,000 or so clones; roughly nine tenths are singletons. Blood samples were obtained at baseline, cycle 4 day 1, and cycle 7 day 1. The CDR3 runs to 15 residues. Trimming pared 5 bases from V and 7 bases from J, leaving 21 bases between. The germline V gene has CDR1 MNHEY and CDR2 SMNVEV (reference sequence). This sample comprised CD4+ or CD8+ T cells sorted from blood, obtained in a trial of the OX40 agonist ivuxolimab. The source is an adult with an advanced solid tumor such as melanoma, head and neck, liver or kidney cancer. This chain links TRBV27 with TRBJ2-7, with D possibly matching TRBD2 (5 bases). The CDR3, as DNA: TGTGCCAGCAGTCTAAACCCCGGGGTCTCTAGGGAGCAGTACTTC. The encoded protein is CASSLNPGVSREQYF.